This record looks at one T cell receptor beta chain sequence and its context. CDR3 length: 13 amino acids. Per germline, CDR1 SEHNR and CDR2 FQNEAQ (reference sequence). The junction had 9 bases not matched to a gene; V was cut back by 5 bases and J by 9 bases. As handled by the study authors: Counts of nucleated cells, estimated from reference gene primer amplification, were obtained. Method: immunoSEQ multiplex PCR; TCRdb's copy keeps in-frame clones and lacks some. From that table come the V and J calls and clone size; the DNA was used to work out D and trimming. The table lists approximately 61,000 clones, about 86% of them singletons, with less than 20% in the top ten. This sample was taken from a study of blood T cell repertoires in COVID-19. In the study overall: Acute and convalescent COVID-19 samples came from the United States, Italy and Spain. T cells, B-cell-depleted T cells, or PBMCs supplied cDNA or gDNA.

The rearrangement links TRBV7-9 to TRBJ1-2, with 7 positions matching TRBD1. Sequenced sample: peripheral blood. The TCR comes from a woman of 80 years or more with active COVID-19. The DNA for the CDR3 is TGTGCCAGCAGCCCCGGACAGGACCTCAGCTACACCTTC. Translation gives CASSPGQDLSYTF.